This record concerns one TCR beta chain sequence. Antigen: not known. There are 12 residues in the CDR3. V was cut by 5 bases and J by 0 bases, with 4 bases left in between. Per germline, CDR1 SGHAT and CDR2 FQDESV (reference sequence). Produced via immunoSEQ multiplex PCR; TCRdb's table is partial and in-frame only. The sample lists 180,000 or so clones, 94% occurring once. This sample stems from a study of T cell responses to AZD1222 COVID-19 vaccine. Whole-study findings and limits: Of the AZD1222 recipients, only 5 or 6 were seropositive at baseline.

The chain has TRBV11-1 and TRBJ1-2; no clear D gene. The receptor's source is an adult in good health. The sample consisted of peripheral blood, taken on day 0 of AZD1222 vaccination. In nucleotides, the CDR3 is TGTGCCAGCAGCAGGTCTAACTATGGCTACACCTTC. Its translation: CASSRSNYGYTF.